One T cell receptor (beta chain) is described in this entry. Antigen specificity is unknown. The Oncomine TCR Beta short-read assay generated sequence data from the DNA of cultured CD4+ T cells. The template was genomic DNA from cultured CD4+ T cells. TCRdb redid the calling of the PCR reads with MiXCR, one entry per CDR3 protein. The data hold approximately 21,000 distinct CDR3 sequences, with roughly 41% observed a single time. Germline CDR1 reads MNHEY; CDR2 reads SVGEGT. The CDR3 sequence is 17 residues long. Trimming removed 10 bases from V and 2 bases from J; junction bases left unmatched: 16. This sample was included in a study of vaccination and CD4 T cells after COVID-19. Across the whole study: The convalescents comprised six males and four females, two of them Hispanic.

Noted treatment: approximately 11-day PBMC culture with coronavirus spike peptide pools or control peptides (ViraFEST assay). ViraFEST used peptide pools to expand antigen-specific T cells and subsequently sequenced their TCRs. V gene TRBV6-2 or TRBV6-3 combines with J gene TRBJ2-7; TRBD2 matches 11 bases. The TCR originated in a human donor who had recovered from COVID-19. Sequencing used CD4+ T cells from blood, cultured in vitro, obtained after SARS-CoV-2 vaccination. The CDR3 loop is CANRLTSGGLAAYEQYF. Here the CDR3 DNA reads TGTGCCAACAGGTTAACATCGGGGGGACTAGCGGCCTACGAGCAGTACTTC.